This paragraph reports one TCR beta chain. Antigen specificity is unknown. The data were produced by immunoSEQ multiplex PCR, yet TCRdb's version contains in-frame clones alone and is incomplete. The sample carries approximately 720,000 clones, 55% to 75% recorded once. This entry is derived from a study of shared clonotypes between healthy human individuals. Adults of Caucasian background living in Nashville, Tennessee made up all donors. The authors divided CD4+ cells into CD45RA+ naive and CD45RA-negative memory subsets. Study-level points and caveats: Specimens sampled were limited to blood, with tissue repertoires likely differing. Non-shared clonotypes were found to have lower generation probabilities than the clonotypes that were shared by all four of the sorted-subset donors.

The CDR3 has 16 residues. The V gene's germline CDR1 is MNHNY and CDR2 SVGAGI (reference sequence). V was shortened by 4 bases and J by 6 bases, with 19 bases between the two germline ends. The V and J genes are TRBV6-6 and TRBJ1-5; D not certain. The TCR originated in a woman under 40 in good health. Material for sequencing was memory CD4+ T cells sorted from blood. The subset: CD45RA-negative fraction. The CDR3 sequence: CASSLLSALGPQPQHF. CDR3 nucleotides: TGTGCCAGCAGTTTACTCTCGGCGTTAGGGCCTCAGCCCCAGCATTTT.